The text below deals with one T cell receptor (beta chain). The CDR3 goes on 3 residues after the read ends, and that part is filled in from the germline J gene. TCR beta CDR3 amplified by multiplex PCR from about 1200 ng genomic DNA. Using immunoSEQ multiplex PCR, the repertoire was profiled, and TCRdb retains in-frame clones only, with some absent. This repertoire comprises about 32,000 clones; its ten largest clones make up under 8%. The data derive from a study of T cells in women clearing cervical HPV infection. Across the whole study: With HLA typing for only a few women, HLA confounding remains possible.

J lost 4 bases, V lost 3 bases, and 7 bases had no gene match. The CDR3 is made up of 14 amino acids. The germline CDR1 and CDR2 sequences are DFQATT and SNEGSKA (reference sequence). Dot-blot hybridization genotyped cervical HPV amplified with MY09/MY11 PCR. Input material: blood buffy coat. V gene TRBV20-1 combines with J gene TRBJ1-1, with 8 bases identical to TRBD1. The clonotype originates from a woman between 18 and 70 years old with a cervical HPV16 infection that either progressed to CIN3+ or cleared (not recorded which). The CDR3 DNA, read in part, is TGCAGTGCTAGGGGTCACAGGGGGGTCACTGAA. This translates into CSARGHRGVTE. The full CDR3 reads CSARGHRGVTEAFF.